This record concerns one TCR beta chain sequence. Trimming cost V 5 bases and J 0 bases, with 16 bases left between them. The CDR3 consists of 17 residues. From germline, CDR1 is SGHVS and CDR2 FQNEAQ. The sample originates from a study of blood T cell repertoires in COVID-19. Whole-study context: Sites in the United States, Italy and Spain provided acute and convalescent COVID-19 samples. T cells, B-cell-depleted T cells, or PBMCs supplied cDNA or gDNA.

Only in-frame clones appear in the TCRdb table, and some are missing; sequencing was by immunoSEQ multiplex PCR. The sample records roughly 74,000 clones, around 90% being singletons. This receptor was taken from a woman older than 75 with active or convalescent COVID-19. Sequencing was done on a sample of peripheral blood. The rearrangement uses TRBV7-8 and TRBJ1-4, with a tentative D call TRBD1 (6 bases). The CDR3 spells CASSPLTGTATNEKLFF. CDR3 sequence (DNA): TGTGCCAGCAGCCCCTTGACAGGAACGGCAACTAATGAAAAACTGTTTTTT.